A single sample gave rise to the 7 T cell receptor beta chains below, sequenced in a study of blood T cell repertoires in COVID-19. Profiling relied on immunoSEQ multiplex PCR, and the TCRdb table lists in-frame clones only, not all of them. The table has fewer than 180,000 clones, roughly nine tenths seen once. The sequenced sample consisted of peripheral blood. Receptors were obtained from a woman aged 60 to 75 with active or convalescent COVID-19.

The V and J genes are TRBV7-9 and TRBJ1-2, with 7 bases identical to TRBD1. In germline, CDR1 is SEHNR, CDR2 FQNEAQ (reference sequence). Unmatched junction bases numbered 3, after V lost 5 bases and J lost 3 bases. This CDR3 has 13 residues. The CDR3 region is CASSIQGDYGYTF. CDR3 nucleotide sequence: TGTGCCAGCAGCATTCAGGGGGACTATGGCTACACCTTC.

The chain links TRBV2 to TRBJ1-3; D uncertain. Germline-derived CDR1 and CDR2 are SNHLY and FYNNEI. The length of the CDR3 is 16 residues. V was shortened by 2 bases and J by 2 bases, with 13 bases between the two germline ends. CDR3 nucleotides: TGTGCCAGCAGTGAATCTAAGACAATTACTGGAAACACCATATATTTT. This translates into CASSESKTITGNTIYF.

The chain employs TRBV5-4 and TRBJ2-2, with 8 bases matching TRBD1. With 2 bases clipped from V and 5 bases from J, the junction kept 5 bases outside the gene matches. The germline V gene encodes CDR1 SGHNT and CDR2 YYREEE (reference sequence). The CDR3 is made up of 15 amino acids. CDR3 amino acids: CASSLRTGTTGELFF. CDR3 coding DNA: TGTGCCAGCAGCTTAAGGACAGGGACAACCGGGGAGCTGTTTTTT.

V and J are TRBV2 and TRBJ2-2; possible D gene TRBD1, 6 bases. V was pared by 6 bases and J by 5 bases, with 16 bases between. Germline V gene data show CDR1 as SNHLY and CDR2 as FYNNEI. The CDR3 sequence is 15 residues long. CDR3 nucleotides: TGTGCCAGCAGCACGACAGGCCTTCTTACCGGGGAGCTGTTTTTT. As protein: CASSTTGLLTGELFF.

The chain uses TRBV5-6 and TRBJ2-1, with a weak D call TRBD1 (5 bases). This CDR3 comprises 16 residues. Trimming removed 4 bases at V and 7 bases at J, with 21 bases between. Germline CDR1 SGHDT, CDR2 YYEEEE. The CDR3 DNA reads TGTGCCAGCAGCCCGAGTTGGGGCCAGCCAGAGAATGAGCAGTTCTTC. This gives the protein CASSPSWGQPENEQFF. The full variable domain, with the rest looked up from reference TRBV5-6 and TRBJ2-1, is DAGVTQSPTHLIKTRGQQVTLRCSPKSGHDTVSWYQQALGQGPQFIFQYYEEEERQRGNFPDRFSGHQFPNYSSELNVNALLLGDSALYLCASSPSWGQPENEQFFGPGTRLTVL.

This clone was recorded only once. The CDR3 coding sequence is TGTGCCTGGAGTGTACAAGGGGACACTGAAGCTTTCTTT. Translation gives CAWSVQGDTEAFF. This chain uses TRBV30 with TRBJ1-1, with a weak D call TRBD1 (5 bases). The germline gives CDR1 GTSNPN, CDR2 SVGIG (reference sequence). There are 13 residues in the CDR3. Trimming shortened V by 0 bases and J by 3 bases, and 8 bases separated the two germline ends.

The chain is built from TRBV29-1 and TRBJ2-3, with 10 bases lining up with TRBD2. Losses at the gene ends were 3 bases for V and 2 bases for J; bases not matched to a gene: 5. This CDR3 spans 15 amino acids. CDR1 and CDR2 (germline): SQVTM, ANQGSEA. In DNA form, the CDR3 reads TGCAGCGTTGATCAGCGGGGGGGTCCCACAGATACGCAGTATTTT. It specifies CSVDQRGGPTDTQYF.